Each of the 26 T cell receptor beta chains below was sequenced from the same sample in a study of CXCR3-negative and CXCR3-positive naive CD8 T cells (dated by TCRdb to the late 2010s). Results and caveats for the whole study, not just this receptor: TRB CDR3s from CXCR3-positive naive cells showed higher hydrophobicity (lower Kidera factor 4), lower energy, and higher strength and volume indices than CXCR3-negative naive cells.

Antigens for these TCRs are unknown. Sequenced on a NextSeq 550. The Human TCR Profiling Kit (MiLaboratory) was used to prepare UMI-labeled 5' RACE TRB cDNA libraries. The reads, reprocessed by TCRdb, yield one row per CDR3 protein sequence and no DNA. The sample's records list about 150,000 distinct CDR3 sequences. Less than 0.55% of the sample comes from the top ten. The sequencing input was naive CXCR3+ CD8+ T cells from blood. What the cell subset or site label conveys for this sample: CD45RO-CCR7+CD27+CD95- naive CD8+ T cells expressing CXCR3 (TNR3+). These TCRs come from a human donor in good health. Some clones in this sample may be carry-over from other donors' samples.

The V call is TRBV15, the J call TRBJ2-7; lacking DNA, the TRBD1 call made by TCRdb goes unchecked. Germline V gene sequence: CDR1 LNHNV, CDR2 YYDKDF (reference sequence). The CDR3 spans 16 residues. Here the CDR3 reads CATSPGWGQGVYEQYF.

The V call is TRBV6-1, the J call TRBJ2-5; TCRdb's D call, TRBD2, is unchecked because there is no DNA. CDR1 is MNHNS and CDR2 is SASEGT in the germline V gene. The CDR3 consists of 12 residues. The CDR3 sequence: CASRSPRETQYF.

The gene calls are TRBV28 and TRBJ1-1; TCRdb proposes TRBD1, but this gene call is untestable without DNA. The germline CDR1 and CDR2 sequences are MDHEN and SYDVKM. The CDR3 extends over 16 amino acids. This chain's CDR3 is CASSLGGSDRTYEAFF.

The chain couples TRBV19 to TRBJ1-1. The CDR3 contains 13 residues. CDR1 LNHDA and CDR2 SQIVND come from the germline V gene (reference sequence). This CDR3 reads CASNAAGVTEAFF.

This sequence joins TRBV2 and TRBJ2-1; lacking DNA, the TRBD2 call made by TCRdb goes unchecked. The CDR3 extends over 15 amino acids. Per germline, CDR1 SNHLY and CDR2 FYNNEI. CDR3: CASSGWSGVYNEQFF.

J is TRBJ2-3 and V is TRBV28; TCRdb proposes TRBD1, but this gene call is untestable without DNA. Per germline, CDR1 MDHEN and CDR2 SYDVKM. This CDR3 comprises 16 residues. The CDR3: CASSSQTPGGRDTQYF.

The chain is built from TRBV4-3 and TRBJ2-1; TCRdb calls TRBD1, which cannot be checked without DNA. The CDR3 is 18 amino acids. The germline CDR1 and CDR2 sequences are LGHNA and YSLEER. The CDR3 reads CASSQDFTGDPSYNEQFF.

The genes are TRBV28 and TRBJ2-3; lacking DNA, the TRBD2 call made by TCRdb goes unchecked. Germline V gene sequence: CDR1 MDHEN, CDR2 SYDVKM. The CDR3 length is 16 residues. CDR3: CASSMGLAGSTDTQYF.

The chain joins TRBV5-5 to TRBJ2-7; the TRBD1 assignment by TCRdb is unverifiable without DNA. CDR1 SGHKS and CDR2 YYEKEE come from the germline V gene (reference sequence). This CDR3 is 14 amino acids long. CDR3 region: CASSAGTGDYEQYF.

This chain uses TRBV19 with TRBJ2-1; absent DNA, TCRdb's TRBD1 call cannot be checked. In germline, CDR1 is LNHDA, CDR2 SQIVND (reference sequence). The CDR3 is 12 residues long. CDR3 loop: CATDRDGNEQFF. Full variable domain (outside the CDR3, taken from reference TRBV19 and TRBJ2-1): DGGITQSPKYLFRKEGQNVTLSCEQNLNHDAMYWYRQDPGQGLRLIYYSQIVNDFQKGDIAEGYSVSREKKESFPLTVTSAQKNPTAFYLCATDRDGNEQFFGPGTRLTVL.

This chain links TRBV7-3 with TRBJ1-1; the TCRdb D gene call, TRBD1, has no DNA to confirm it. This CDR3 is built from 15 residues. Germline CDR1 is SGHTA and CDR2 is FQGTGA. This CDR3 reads CASSLNPGTNTEAFF.

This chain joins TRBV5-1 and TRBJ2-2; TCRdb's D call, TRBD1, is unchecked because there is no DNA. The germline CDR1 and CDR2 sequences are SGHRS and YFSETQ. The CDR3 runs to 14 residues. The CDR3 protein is CASSFTGEGGELFF.

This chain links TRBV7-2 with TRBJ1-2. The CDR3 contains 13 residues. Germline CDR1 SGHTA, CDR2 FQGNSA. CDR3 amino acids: CASSLTDNYGYTF.

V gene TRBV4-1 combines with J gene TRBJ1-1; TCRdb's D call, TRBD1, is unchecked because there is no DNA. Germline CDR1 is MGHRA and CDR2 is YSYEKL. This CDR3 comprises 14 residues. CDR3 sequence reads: CASSQGELGPEAFF.

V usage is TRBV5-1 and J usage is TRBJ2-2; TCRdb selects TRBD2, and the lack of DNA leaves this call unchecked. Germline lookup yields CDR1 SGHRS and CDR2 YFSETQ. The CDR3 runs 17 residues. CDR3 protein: CASSTGLAGLNTGELFF.

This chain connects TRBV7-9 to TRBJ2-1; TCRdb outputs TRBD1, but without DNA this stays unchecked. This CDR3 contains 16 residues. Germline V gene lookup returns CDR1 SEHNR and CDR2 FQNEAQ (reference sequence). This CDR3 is CASRPSTGANYNEQFF. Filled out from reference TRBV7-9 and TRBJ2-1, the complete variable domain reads DTGVSQNPRHKITKRGQNVTFRCDPISEHNRLYWYRQTLGQGPEFLTYFQNEAQLEKSRLLSDRFSAERPKGSFSTLEIQRTEQGDSAMYLCASRPSTGANYNEQFFGPGTRLTVL.

The CDR3: CASSLRLAETYEQYF. J is TRBJ2-7 and V is TRBV27; TCRdb picks TRBD2, but there is no DNA to check that call. Per the germline V gene, CDR1 is MNHEY and CDR2 is SMNVEV (reference sequence). The CDR3 runs 15 residues.

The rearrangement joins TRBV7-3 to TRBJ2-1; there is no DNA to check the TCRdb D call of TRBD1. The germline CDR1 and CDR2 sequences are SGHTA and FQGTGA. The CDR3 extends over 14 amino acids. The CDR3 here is CASSRTGAYNEQFF.

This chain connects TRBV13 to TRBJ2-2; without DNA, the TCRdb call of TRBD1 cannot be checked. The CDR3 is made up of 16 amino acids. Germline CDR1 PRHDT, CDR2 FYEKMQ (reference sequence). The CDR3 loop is CASSTWTGRTTAELFF.

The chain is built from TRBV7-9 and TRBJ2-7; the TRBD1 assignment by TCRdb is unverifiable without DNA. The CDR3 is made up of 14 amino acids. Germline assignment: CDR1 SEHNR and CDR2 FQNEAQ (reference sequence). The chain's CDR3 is CASSARDAIYEQYF. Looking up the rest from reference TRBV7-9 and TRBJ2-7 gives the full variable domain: DTGVSQNPRHKITKRGQNVTFRCDPISEHNRLYWYRQTLGQGPEFLTYFQNEAQLEKSRLLSDRFSAERPKGSFSTLEIQRTEQGDSAMYLCASSARDAIYEQYFGPGTRLTVT.

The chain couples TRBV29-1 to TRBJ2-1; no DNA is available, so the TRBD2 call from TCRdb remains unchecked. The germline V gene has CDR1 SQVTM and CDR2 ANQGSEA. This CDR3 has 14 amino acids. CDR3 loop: CSVIAGSAYNEQFF.

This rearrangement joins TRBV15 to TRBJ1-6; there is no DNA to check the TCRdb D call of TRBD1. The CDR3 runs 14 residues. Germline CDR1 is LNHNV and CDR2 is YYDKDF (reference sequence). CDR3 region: CATSPDRGGSPLHF.

This CDR3 reads CSVEEARVEADTQYF. This sequence joins TRBV29-1 and TRBJ2-3; TCRdb lists TRBD2, though no DNA is available to test this call. This CDR3 is 15 amino acids long. In germline, CDR1 is SQVTM, CDR2 ANQGSEA.

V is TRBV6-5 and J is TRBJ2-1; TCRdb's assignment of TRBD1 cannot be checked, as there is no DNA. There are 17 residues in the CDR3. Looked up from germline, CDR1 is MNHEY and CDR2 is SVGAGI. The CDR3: CASSPPSWVASGNEQFF.

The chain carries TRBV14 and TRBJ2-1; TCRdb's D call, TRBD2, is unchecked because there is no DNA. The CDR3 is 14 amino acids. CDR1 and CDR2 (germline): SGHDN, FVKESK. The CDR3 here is CASSHVAIYNEQFF.

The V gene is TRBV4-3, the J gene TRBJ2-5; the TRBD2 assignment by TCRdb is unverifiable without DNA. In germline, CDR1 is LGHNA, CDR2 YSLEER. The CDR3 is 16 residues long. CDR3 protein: CASSQDRGGPQETQYF.